The 19 T cell receptor beta chains below all came from one sample that was sequenced in a study of shared clonotypes between healthy human individuals (dated by TCRdb to 2020 to 2022). Receptors were amplified or captured by the immunoSEQ multiplex PCR assay. Sourced from immuneACCESS, this table was stored by TCRdb with only in-frame sequences that have V and J called. A share of the clones is absent; for the studies checked, an unresolved V gene accounts for under half, and the remainder has no known explanation. The sample data list more than 2 million clones, and around 95% of these were observed just once. 0.1% to 0.15% of the sample goes to the ten largest clones. Sequenced material: naive CD4+ T cells sorted from blood. The cell subset or site label corresponds to: CD45RA+ positively selected. All receptors come from a man younger than 30 in good health.

About this clone: Different DNA sequences within this sample yield the same CDR3. V is TRBV7-9 and J is TRBJ1-1; D perhaps matches TRBD1 (5 bases). Per germline, CDR1 SEHNR and CDR2 FQNEAQ (reference sequence). V lost 5 bases and J 1 base, leaving 8 bases between the germline ends. The CDR3 is 13 amino acids. CDR3 amino acids: CASSRDRNTEAFF. CDR3 nucleotides: TGTGCCAGCAGCCGAGACAGGAACACTGAAGCTTTCTTT.

This clone was found once. V usage is TRBV6-4 and J usage is TRBJ1-6; no definite D call. V lost 2 bases, J lost 10 bases, and 6 bases lay in between. Germline V gives CDR1 MRHNA, CDR2 SNTAGT. This CDR3 has 12 residues. CDR3 protein: CASSDEVSPLHF. CDR3 nucleotides: TGTGCCAGCAGTGACGAGGTATCACCCCTCCACTTT.

This clone has only one observation. The chain recombines TRBV6-5 with TRBJ2-5; the D is unclear. The CDR3 consists of 14 residues. The ends were cut back, 6 bases at V and 3 bases at J, with 14 bases in the middle. Germline CDR1 and CDR2: MNHEY and SVGAGI. This CDR3 is CASSSHGAKETQYF. CDR3 DNA: TGTGCCAGCAGCTCCCACGGAGCGAAAGAGACCCAGTACTTC.

The gene calls are TRBV29-1 and TRBJ2-3; D unresolved. This CDR3 is 12 amino acids long. Between the trimmed V and J ends, which lost 2 bases and 3 bases, there was a span of 6 bases. Germline assignment: CDR1 SQVTM and CDR2 ANQGSEA. This chain's CDR3 is CSVESQTDTQYF. CDR3 nucleotide sequence: TGCAGCGTTGAATCCCAGACAGATACGCAGTATTTT.

The chain joins TRBV10-2 to TRBJ2-1; TRBD2 aligns across 8 bases. V was clipped by 3 bases and J by 5 bases; unmatched bases: 9. The CDR3 consists of 16 residues. Germline V gene sequence: CDR1 WSHSY, CDR2 SAAADI. The CDR3, as DNA: TGCGCCAGCAGTGAAAGAACTAGCGGCTCTAACAATGAGCAGTTCTTC. This gives the protein CASSERTSGSNNEQFF.

This chain joins TRBV7-9 and TRBJ2-7; 10 nucleotides align to TRBD1. This CDR3 is 15 amino acids long. Germline V CDR1 and CDR2: SEHNR, FQNEAQ (reference sequence). V dropped 0 bases and J dropped 5; count of bases not matched to a gene: 4. In nucleotides, the CDR3 is TGTGCCAGCAGCTTAGCGGGACAGGGGACCCACGAGCAGTACTTC. Its protein product is CASSLAGQGTHEQYF.

This clone occurred once. V gene TRBV6-5 combines with J gene TRBJ2-1, with D unresolved. Germline V gene data show CDR1 as MNHEY and CDR2 as SVGAGI. V lost 2 bases, J lost 0 bases, and 8 bases lay in between. The CDR3 has 15 amino acids. The CDR3 is CASSYDGGSYNEQFF. DNA for the CDR3: TGTGCCAGCAGTTACGACGGCGGCTCCTACAATGAGCAGTTCTTC.

The rearrangement uses TRBV4-2 and TRBJ2-2; D unresolved. V was pared by 2 bases and J by 6 bases, with 13 bases between. The CDR3 spans 15 residues. CDR1 and CDR2 (germline): LGHNA, YNFKEQ. CDR3 coding DNA: TGTGCCAGCAGCCAACCTCCAGGAGCTCCCGGGGAGCTGTTTTTT. Translating gives CASSQPPGAPGELFF.

The chain links TRBV6-1 to TRBJ2-7; 7 positions agree with TRBD2. J lost 4 bases, V lost 11 bases, and 14 bases had no gene match. The CDR3 spans 14 residues. Germline V gene sequence: CDR1 MNHNS, CDR2 SASEGT. The CDR3 sequence: CAGRGRKGPYEQYF. DNA for the CDR3: TGTGCCGGCCGCGGGAGAAAGGGACCGTACGAGCAGTACTTC.

In its sample, this clone was seen once. The chain uses TRBV4-1 and TRBJ2-1, with D perhaps TRBD1 (5 bases). This CDR3 region has 15 residues. Between the trimmed V and J ends, which lost 0 bases and 9 bases, there was a span of 15 bases. CDR1 and CDR2 from the germline V gene are MGHRA and YSYEKL. The CDR3 loop is CASSQESRLRGEQFF. DNA for the CDR3: TGCGCCAGCAGCCAAGAATCCAGGTTAAGGGGTGAGCAGTTCTTC.

This chain connects TRBV7-2 to TRBJ2-4; D might be TRBD1 or TRBD2, each matching 5 bases. The germline V gene has CDR1 SGHTA and CDR2 FQGNSA. Trimming removed 1 base at V and 8 bases at J, with 15 bases between. The CDR3 has 15 residues. CDR3 region: CASSLVGGVVHIQYF. For the CDR3, the DNA is TGTGCCAGCAGCTTAGTTGGGGGAGTAGTCCACATTCAGTACTTC.

V and J are TRBV25-1 and TRBJ2-2, with TRBD2 matching over 10 bases. The CDR3 runs to 18 residues. The junction had 9 bases not matched to a gene; V was cut back by 3 bases and J by 2 bases. Germline V gives CDR1 MGHDK, CDR2 SYGVNS. The CDR3 DNA reads as TGTGCCAGCAGTGAGGCCAGCGGGAGGGTCTTAAACACCGGGGAGCTGTTTTTT. It yields the protein CASSEASGRVLNTGELFF.

In nucleotides, the CDR3 is TGTGCCAGCAGTTCAACTCGACAGGGTTATTCTGGTGAGCAGTTCTTC. Protein product: CASSSTRQGYSGEQFF. The V gene is TRBV6-5, the J gene TRBJ2-1, with 7 nucleotides matching TRBD1. Germline V gene sequence: CDR1 MNHEY, CDR2 SVGAGI. V dropped 4 bases and J dropped 9; count of bases not matched to a gene: 15. The CDR3 runs 16 residues.

The gene calls are TRBV5-1 and TRBJ2-7, with 10 bases identical to TRBD2. The CDR3 is made up of 18 amino acids. Germline lookup yields CDR1 SGHRS and CDR2 YFSETQ. J lost 1 base, V lost 0 bases, and 10 bases had no gene match. CDR3 sequence reads: CASSLAGLAGVRSYEQYF. DNA of the CDR3: TGCGCCAGCAGCTTGGCGGGTCTAGCGGGAGTTAGGTCCTACGAGCAGTACTTC.

This CDR3 is CASSLRVDYEQYF. CDR3 coding DNA: TGTGCCAGCAGCTTAAGGGTTGACTACGAGCAGTACTTC. The chain is built from TRBV7-9 and TRBJ2-7, with D hard to call. The CDR3 runs to 13 residues. V lost 2 bases and J lost 3, with 8 bases in between. Germline CDR1 and CDR2: SEHNR and FQNEAQ (reference sequence).

About this clone: A read error is possible here, since a much larger clone lies one base away. The CDR3 DNA is TGCGCCAGCAGCTTGGACTGGAACACTGAAGCTTTCTTT. It yields the protein CASSLDWNTEAFF. The chain employs TRBV5-1 and TRBJ1-1; no clear D. V was shortened by 0 bases and J by 1 base, with 4 bases between the two germline ends. This CDR3 spans 13 amino acids. Germline V lookup: CDR1 SGHRS, CDR2 YFSETQ. The full variable domain, completed using reference TRBV5-1 and TRBJ1-1, is KAGVTQTPRYLIKTRGQQVTLSCSPISGHRSVSWYQQTPGQGLQFLFEYFSETQRNKGNFPGRFSGRQFSNSRSEMNVSTLELGDSALYLCASSLDWNTEAFFGQGTRLTVV.

This rearrangement joins TRBV28 to TRBJ1-2, with TRBD1 as a possible D gene (6 bases). Germline assignment: CDR1 MDHEN and CDR2 SYDVKM. The V gene lost 4 bases and the J gene lost 8 bases, with 14 bases spanning the gap. This CDR3 has 13 amino acids. CDR3 sequence reads: CASSSGQFYGYTF. The CDR3 DNA sequence: TGTGCCAGCAGTTCAGGACAGTTCTACGGCTACACCTTC.

This clone was recorded a few times. The chain links TRBV6-1 to TRBJ1-4; no clear D gene. Germline V lookup: CDR1 MNHNS, CDR2 SASEGT. V shed 7 bases and J shed 8 bases, with 11 bases lying between them. The CDR3 totals 12 residues. CDR3 amino acids: CASKTSREKLFF. CDR3 nucleotide sequence: TGTGCCAGCAAAACGAGTAGGGAAAAACTGTTTTTT.

V and J are TRBV4-1 and TRBJ1-5, with 7 bases matching TRBD1. Germline V gene data show CDR1 as MGHRA and CDR2 as YSYEKL. Trimming cost V 4 bases and J 0 bases; bases outside gene matches: 9. The CDR3 extends over 17 amino acids. This chain's CDR3 is CASSPRDSSNSNQPQHF. DNA of the CDR3: TGCGCCAGCAGCCCGCGGGACAGTTCGAATAGCAATCAGCCCCAGCATTTT.